This T cell receptor beta chain stems from a study of cytomegalovirus exposure and HLA in healthy donors. General study results and limits: Later analysis placed DRB1 highest and HLA-C lowest in TCR association rates, which differed by HLA locus.

To note about this clone: What it recognizes is unknown.

The donors gave bone marrow, and they were healthy. Trimming removed 3 bases at V and 1 base at J, with 14 bases between. The CDR3 extends over 16 amino acids. CDR1 and CDR2 (germline): SGHAT, FQNNGV. Use of 60 Vbeta and 13 Jbeta primers characterized the PCR. Repertoires were generated with immunoSEQ multiplex PCR, while TCRdb's copy carries only in-frame clones and drops some. The sample gives 100,000 to 150,000 clones, roughly three quarters of which show up once; about 16% is in the top ten. The sample comprised PBMCs. The TCR sequence derives from a man between 50 and 59 years old in good health and CMV-seropositive. The chain uses TRBV11-2 and TRBJ2-3; TRBD1 might be the D (6 bases). The CDR3 DNA reads as TGTGCCAGCAGCTTCCGACAGGAGTCTGGCACAGATACGCAGTATTTT. As protein: CASSFRQESGTDTQYF.